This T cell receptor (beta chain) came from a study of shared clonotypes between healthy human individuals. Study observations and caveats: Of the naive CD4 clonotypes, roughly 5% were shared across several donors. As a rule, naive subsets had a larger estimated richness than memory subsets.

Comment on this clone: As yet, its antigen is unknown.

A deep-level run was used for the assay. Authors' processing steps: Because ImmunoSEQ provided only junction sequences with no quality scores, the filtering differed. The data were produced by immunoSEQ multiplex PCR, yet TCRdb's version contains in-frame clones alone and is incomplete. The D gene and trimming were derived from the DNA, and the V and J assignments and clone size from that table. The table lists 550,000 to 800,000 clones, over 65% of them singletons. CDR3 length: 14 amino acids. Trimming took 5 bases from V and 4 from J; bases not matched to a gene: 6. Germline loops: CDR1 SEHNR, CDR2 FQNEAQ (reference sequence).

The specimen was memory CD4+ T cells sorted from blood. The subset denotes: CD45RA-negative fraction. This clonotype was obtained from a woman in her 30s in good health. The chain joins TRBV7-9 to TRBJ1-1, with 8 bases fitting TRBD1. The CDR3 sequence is CASSPTGVSTEAFF. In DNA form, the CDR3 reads TGTGCCAGCAGCCCGACAGGGGTAAGCACTGAAGCTTTCTTT.